This T cell receptor beta chain was sequenced for a study of cytomegalovirus exposure and HLA in healthy donors (dated by TCRdb to between 2016 and 2019). Study-wide context: An earlier analysis of 587 of the donors reported 276 Gb of sequence data and 117 million unique TCR beta sequences obtained from 150 million to 200 million T cells. Genome-wide SNP genotypes for about three fifths of the roughly 670 donors were used in a later genetic analysis, which treated that subset as a discovery cohort. All discovery cohort repertoires had been generated on a single sequencing platform. The study used immunosequencing to profile the T cell repertoires of 666 subjects and linked those repertoires to cytomegalovirus serostatus. In the later analysis, no new phenotypic data were used to find candidate immune exposures; instead, reliance was placed on TCR beta sequences and their occurrence across donors. The number of donors typed differed by locus, with roughly 629-640 for A, B, C, DRB1 and DQB1, 522 for DQA1, 600 to 610 for DPA1, and 472 for DPB1. In addition to the first cohort of roughly 670 subjects, a separate validation cohort of 120 different subjects was used. A later analysis re-analyzed previously published TCR beta repertoires from roughly 630 donors and added high-resolution HLA genotyping to study TCR occurrence patterns. To decide whether each TCR beta V gene segment behaved as functional or pseudogenic, an earlier analysis of over 500 of the donors relied on high-throughput TCR beta sequencing. Of the roughly 430 genotyped donors, 65% to 90% fell in the genetic ancestry cluster associated with self-reported Caucasian donors. An early release that covered 500 to 800 HLA-typed donors contained approximately 300 gigabases of sequencing data and 70 million to 100 million unique TCR sequences. The aim of the study was to test whether cataloging public T cell receptors could identify signatures of past pathogen exposure. Four to six DR-DQ haplotypes were handled as single units for association and clustering, since linkage in the cohort was strong. HLA typing included class I and class II loci at four-digit resolution. Among some 410 genotyped donors of the cohort, an average of approximately 240,000 unique TCR beta nucleotide sequences was sequenced per donor, of which roughly 17% were non-productive. The study combined high-throughput TCR immunosequencing, statistical association of individual TCRs with disease status, and machine learning to predict cytomegalovirus infection status. Donor age, sex, ethnicity and CMV serostatus were compiled alongside the repertoire data. Overall study outcomes, separate from this receptor: Linkage disequilibrium might explain the correlated functional status among segregating V segments, but an unknown experimental factor could not be ruled out. Roughly uniform sequencing depth across donors was assumed in presence/absence analyses, although this assumption may not hold. A later genetic analysis associated a missense DCLRE1C variant with V-gene and J-gene trimming of TCR beta chains, and an independent cohort replicated the association. In this cohort, only TCR beta chains were sequenced, and detectable features were limited by the absence of alpha or paired-chain data. In a later analysis, HLA-associated TCR beta chains were found to be more clonally expanded and to have lower generation probabilities than equally common non-associated chains. According to a later analysis, TCR association rates differed among HLA loci, with DRB1 alleles showing the most associated TCRs and HLA-C alleles showing the fewest. CMV serostatus was the only immune exposure information available for the cohort. The authors suggested that the approach could potentially be generalized to other disease states and immunological phenotypes. A further reported finding was that TCR beta sequences accurately predicted the HLA-A and HLA-B alleles for most subjects in the first cohort. While some public TCRs were present in many individuals, most TCR sequences turned up only very rarely across donors. In a later genetic analysis, fewer N-insertions in productive TCRs were reported among donors in an Asian-associated ancestry cluster than the approximately 710-donor mean. The 87-base-pair reads could not distinguish some IMGT-functional V segments, including TRBV6-2 and TRBV6-3, so those segments were excluded. A group of highly shared sequence variants was considered likely to be a technical artifact of the sequencing pipeline. A later analysis associated 15,000 or so TCR beta sequences with specific HLA alleles at a false discovery rate of 0.05. In vitro tests confirmed that a few of the cytomegalovirus-associated TCR beta chains recognize cytomegalovirus antigens. A later analysis found that most CMV-associated TCR beta chains appeared HLA-restricted, with HLA associations seemingly driven largely by CMV exposure. Assigning TCR associations to individual alleles was difficult when HLA alleles, especially DR and DQ, strongly co-occurred. Several of the top co-occurrence clusters appeared to be linked to parvovirus B19, influenza, CMV and Epstein-Barr virus, according to a later analysis. An earlier analysis of around 540 of the donors showed that most TCR beta V segments appeared in productive rearrangements either about 90% or about 30% of the time, which broadly matched IMGT annotations. Because some donors lacked HLA typing at each locus, the association tests relied only on the typed subset. The earlier analysis of about 600 of the donors excluded over 15 rarely observed V segments, including chromosome 9 orphons, because counts were too low. In both the original and validation cohorts, the classifier was reported to diagnose cytomegalovirus status with high specificity and sensitivity. In the study, some 160 TCR beta chains were listed as associated with cytomegalovirus.

Of note for this clone: No cognate antigen has been identified for it. The sample holds no much larger clone one base away, and base qualities are not on file.

The method was the immunoSEQ multiplex PCR assay. For the multiplex PCR, a mixture combining 60 forward primers for TCR Vbeta segments and 13 reverse primers for TCR Jbeta segments was used. The CDR3 region of rearranged TCR beta genes was amplified from genomic DNA by a multiplex PCR assay. Amplified TCR beta libraries were sequenced as 87-base-pair reads on the Illumina HiSeq System. Turning to the authors' computational methods: Across the 600 to 700 repertoires, a later analysis counted 75 million to 90 million unique TCR beta chains, some 11 million of which were shared by at least two donors. To remove PCR and sequencing errors, raw reads were error-corrected and collapsed into unique sequences using a nearest-neighbor algorithm that merged closely related sequences. V, D and J gene segments were assigned by aligning CDR3 sequences to IMGT reference sequences. For a sequence to be retained, at least a six-nucleotide match to both a V gene segment and a J gene segment was required. Rearrangements were called productive when the CDR3 lacked stop codons and stayed in frame with V and J; all others were non-productive. Following IMGT convention, CDR3 was defined as the stretch from the second conserved V-encoded cysteine up to the conserved J-encoded phenylalanine. The earlier analysis of 500 to 600 of the donors excluded sequences that lacked an unambiguous match to a single V gene segment. In an earlier analysis of about 590 of the donors, a V segment was called functional when productive rearrangements were above 56.7%, and segregating when the standard deviation between donors exceeded 5%. A statistical classification framework was developed to diagnose cytomegalovirus status using the catalog of TCR beta chain sequences. In a later analysis, TCR nucleotide sequences were compared against IMGT/GENE-DB human TR gene sequences so that V and J genes could be assigned. In a later analysis, CDR3 sequences and most-parsimonious VDJ recombination scenarios were assigned using the TCRdist pipeline. In a later analysis, every TCR beta chain was defined by the combination of its CDR3 amino acid sequence and its V-gene family, and reads without a unique V-gene family were dropped. A later analysis removed 450 to 600 highly shared, low-generation-probability nucleotide sequences to deal with suspected cross-contamination and a sequencing artifact. For each public chain, a later analysis derived a clonal expansion index from normalized ranks of inferred template counts within each repertoire. In a later analysis, generation probabilities were computed using a VDJ recombination model fitted to out-of-frame rearrangements, and the results were checked against IGoR. In a later analysis, hypergeometric tests were used to score TCR-TCR, TCR-HLA and TCR-CMV co-occurrence, with a repertoire-size bias correction applied to TCR pairs. In a later analysis, false discovery rates were estimated by permuting HLA or CMV assignments 20 times. A later analysis grouped co-occurring TCRs with DBSCAN, adding TCRdist sequence similarity when clustering within HLA-allele-positive subsets. For co-occurrence clustering, repertoires with fewer than 30,000 or more than 120,000 public chains were excluded, along with a handful of repertoires with anomalous nucleotide sharing. TCRdb limited this immuneACCESS table to in-frame rearrangements with V and J called. A share of clones is missing; checked studies link under half to unresolved V genes, and the rest is unexplained. V, J and clone size reflect that table, while D and trimming were determined from the DNA. The sample yields approximately 110,000 clones; approximately 80% were counted once. Of the sample, roughly 3.5% falls within the top ten clones.

The cohort consisted of approximately 690 healthy bone marrow donors. At the time of sampling, all cohort members were nominally healthy, though unrecorded immune exposures were likely present. Of the approximately 700 cohort members, 289 had positive CMV serostatus and 350 to 450 had negative CMV serostatus, and CMV serostatus was not recorded for the donor. A peripheral blood sample was collected from each donor, and TCR beta sequencing was performed on peripheral blood mononuclear cells. Genomic DNA extraction from the blood cell samples was performed with the Qiagen DNeasy Blood Extraction Kit. As encoded in the germline V gene, CDR1 is KGHSH while CDR2 is LQKENI. CDR3 length: 14 amino acids, cysteine to phenylalanine. This entry keeps only the CDR3 DNA: 42 bases, framed from base 1. Relative to germline, V is missing 3 bases and J is missing 9 bases, with 8 bases of the junction outside any gene match.

This sequence originates from a human donor in good health. The sequence links TRBV18 to TRBJ2-4; 7 of the junction bases match TRBD2. Sequencing was performed on PBMCs. The CDR3 protein sequence reads: CASSPQASGSIQYF. Read as DNA, the sequence is TGTGCCAGCTCACCTCAGGCTAGCGGAAGCATTCAGTACTTC. Full variable domain (CDR3 extended with the reference TRBV18 and TRBJ2-4 proteins): NAGVMQNPRHLVRRRGQEARLRCSPMKGHSHVYWYRQLPEEGLKFMVYLQKENIIDESGMPKERFSAEFPKEGPSILRIQQVVRGDSAAYFCASSPQASGSIQYFGAGTRLSVL.